This TCR beta chain was recovered during a study of chemoradiotherapy in HPV16-positive cancers. Study information: Functional T-cell assays on two HPV16-positive patients' cells defined candidate HPV-specific clones and common TCR motifs. Overall study results and limits: Candidate HPV-specific clones and E7-related TCR motifs grew in tumor during treatment. Only a couple of HPV16-positive patients supplied the functional HPV-specificity definition.

TCRdb's copy holds only in-frame clones and misses some; the assay was immunoSEQ multiplex PCR. The table includes under 3,500 clones, approximately 90% detected once. Repertoires were sampled repeatedly during chemoradiotherapy. A note on this clone: What it recognizes is unknown.

The CDR3 extends over 14 amino acids. The germline CDR1 and CDR2 sequences are MRHNA and SNTAGT. V lost 4 bases and J lost 4, with 8 bases in between. This receptor was obtained from a human donor with HPV-associated anogenital cancer. The chain employs TRBV6-4 and TRBJ2-6, with D possibly matching TRBD1 (6 bases). Specimen: tumor tissue, collected from a patient who underwent chemoradiotherapy. CDR3 sequence reads: CASSGGTGANVLTF. The DNA of the CDR3 is TGTGCCAGCAGTGGGGGGACAGGGGCCAACGTCCTGACTTTC.